Sequencing of this T cell receptor beta chain was carried out in a study of T cell repertoires in cytomegalovirus infection. Study overall: The authors used CMV epitopes that were HLA-C-restricted (recently identified) and HLA-B-restricted (well studied). Signatures in public TCR beta sequences pointed to both CMV infection and matching HLA type.

The CDR3 length is 13 residues. V was clipped by 6 bases and J by 3 bases, with 9 bases between them. Germline CDR1 is SNHLY and CDR2 is FYNNEI. This clonotype was observed a few times. Its antigen is still unknown. MiXCR, run by TCRdb on the reads, gives a single entry per CDR3 protein. The table records fewer than 1,000,000 distinct CDR3 sequences, around 30% of them present only once. Sequences were derived from cultured CD8+ T cells from PBMCs, sampled from culture after CMV antigen stimulation. The genes are TRBV2 and TRBJ1-5; no clear D. The receptor comes from a human donor in good health (CMV status not recorded). Some clones in this sample may be carry-over from other donors' samples. CDR3 sequence (DNA): TGTGCCAGCAGGGGAATTGACAATCAGCCCCAGCATTTT. It is translated as CASRGIDNQPQHF.